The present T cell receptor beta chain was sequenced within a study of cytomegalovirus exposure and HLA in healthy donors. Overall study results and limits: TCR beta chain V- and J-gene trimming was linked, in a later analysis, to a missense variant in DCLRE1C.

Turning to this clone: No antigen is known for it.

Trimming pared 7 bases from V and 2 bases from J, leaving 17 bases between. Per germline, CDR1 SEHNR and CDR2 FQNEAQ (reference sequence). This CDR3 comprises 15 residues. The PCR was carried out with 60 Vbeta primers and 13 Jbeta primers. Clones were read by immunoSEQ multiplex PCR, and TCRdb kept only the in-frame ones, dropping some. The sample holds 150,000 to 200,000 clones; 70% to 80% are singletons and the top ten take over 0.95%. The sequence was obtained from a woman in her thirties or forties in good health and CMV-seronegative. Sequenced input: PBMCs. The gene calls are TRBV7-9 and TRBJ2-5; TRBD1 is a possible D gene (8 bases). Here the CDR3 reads CASNRGGLGQETQYF. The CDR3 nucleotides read TGTGCCAGCAACAGGGGGGGGTTAGGGCAAGAGACCCAGTACTTC. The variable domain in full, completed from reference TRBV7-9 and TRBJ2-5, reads DTGVSQNPRHKITKRGQNVTFRCDPISEHNRLYWYRQTLGQGPEFLTYFQNEAQLEKSRLLSDRFSAERPKGSFSTLEIQRTEQGDSAMYLCASNRGGLGQETQYFGPGTRLLVL.